This TCR beta chain was captured in a study of response to subunit inactivated influenza vaccine. Trimming took off 0 bases at V and 6 bases at J, with 9 bases between the two ends. Germline V gene lookup returns CDR1 LGHNA and CDR2 YSLEER. There are 14 residues in the CDR3. General study points: After each seasonal influenza vaccination, few new T cells are recruited, the authors suggested.

MiXCR was run by TCRdb on the RT-PCR reads, yielding one entry per CDR3 protein. The sample yields 200,000 to 250,000 distinct CDR3 sequences, 12% seen once. This clonotype was found many times. The target antigen is unknown. The chain combines TRBV4-3 with TRBJ1-5, with a possible D match to TRBD1 (5 bases). The TCR originated in a man aged 45-65 years who received an inactivated influenza vaccine. Here the sequenced sample was non-naive T cells sorted from PBMCs, taken 14 to 15 days before vaccination. In DNA, the CDR3 is TGCGCCAGCAGCCAAGAGGCGGGGGGTCAGCCCCAGCATTTT. Protein sequence: CASSQEAGGQPQHF.